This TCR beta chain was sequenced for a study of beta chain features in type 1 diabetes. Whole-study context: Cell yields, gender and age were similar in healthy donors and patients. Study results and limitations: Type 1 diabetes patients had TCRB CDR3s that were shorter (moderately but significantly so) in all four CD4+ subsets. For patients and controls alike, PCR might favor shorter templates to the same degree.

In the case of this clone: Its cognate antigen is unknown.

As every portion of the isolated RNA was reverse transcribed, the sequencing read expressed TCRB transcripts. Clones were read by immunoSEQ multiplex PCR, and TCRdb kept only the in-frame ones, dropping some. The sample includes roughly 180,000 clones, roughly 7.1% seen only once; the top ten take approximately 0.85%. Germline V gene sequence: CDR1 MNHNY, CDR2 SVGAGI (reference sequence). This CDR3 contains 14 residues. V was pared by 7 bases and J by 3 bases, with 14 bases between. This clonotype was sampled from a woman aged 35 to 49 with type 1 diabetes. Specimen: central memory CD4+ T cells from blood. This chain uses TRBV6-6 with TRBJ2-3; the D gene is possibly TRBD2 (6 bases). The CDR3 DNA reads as TGTGCCAGCACCTGGACTATCGGAACAGATACGCAGTATTTT. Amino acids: CASTWTIGTDTQYF.